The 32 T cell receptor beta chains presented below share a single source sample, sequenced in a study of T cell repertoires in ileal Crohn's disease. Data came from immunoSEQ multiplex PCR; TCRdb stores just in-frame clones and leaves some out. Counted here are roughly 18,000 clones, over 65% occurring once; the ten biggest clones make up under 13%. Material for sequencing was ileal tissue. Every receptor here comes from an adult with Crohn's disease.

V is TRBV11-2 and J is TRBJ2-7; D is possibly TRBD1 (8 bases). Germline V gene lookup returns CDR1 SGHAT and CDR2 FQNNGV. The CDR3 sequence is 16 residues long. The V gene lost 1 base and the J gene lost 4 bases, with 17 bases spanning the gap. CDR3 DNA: TGTGCCAGCAGCTTAGGCTCACAGGGGGGGGGATACGAGCAGTACTTC. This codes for CASSLGSQGGGYEQYF.

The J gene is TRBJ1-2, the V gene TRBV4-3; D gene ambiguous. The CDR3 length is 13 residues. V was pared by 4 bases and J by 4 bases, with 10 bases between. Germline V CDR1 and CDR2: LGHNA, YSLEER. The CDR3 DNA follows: TGCGCCAGCAGCCGACCGGGGTCCTATGGCTACACCTTC. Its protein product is CASSRPGSYGYTF.

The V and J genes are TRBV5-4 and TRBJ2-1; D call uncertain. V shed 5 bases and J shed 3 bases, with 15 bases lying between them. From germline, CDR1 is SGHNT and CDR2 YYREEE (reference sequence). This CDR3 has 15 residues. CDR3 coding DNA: TGTGCCAGCAGTAGAGACACCTGGAACTACAATGAGCAGTTCTTC. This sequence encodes CASSRDTWNYNEQFF.

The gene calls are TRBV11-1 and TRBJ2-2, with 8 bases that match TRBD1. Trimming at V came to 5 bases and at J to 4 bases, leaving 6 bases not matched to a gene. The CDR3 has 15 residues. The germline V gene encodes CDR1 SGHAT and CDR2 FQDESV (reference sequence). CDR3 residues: CASSTGQVGTGELFF. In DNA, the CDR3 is TGTGCCAGCAGCACGGGACAGGTGGGCACCGGGGAGCTGTTTTTT.

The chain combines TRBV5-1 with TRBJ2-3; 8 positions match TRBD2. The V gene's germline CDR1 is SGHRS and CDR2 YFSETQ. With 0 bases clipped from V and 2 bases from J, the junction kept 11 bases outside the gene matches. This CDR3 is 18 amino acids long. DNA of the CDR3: TGCGCCAGCAGCTTGGCCACGCGGGGGGCAACACACACAGATACGCAGTATTTT. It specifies CASSLATRGATHTDTQYF.

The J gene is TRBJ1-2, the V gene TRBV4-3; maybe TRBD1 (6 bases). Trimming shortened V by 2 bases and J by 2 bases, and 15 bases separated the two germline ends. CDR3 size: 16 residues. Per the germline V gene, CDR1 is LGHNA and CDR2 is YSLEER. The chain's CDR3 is CASSQMIRGPNYGYTF. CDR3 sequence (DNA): TGCGCCAGCAGCCAAATGATCAGGGGACCAAACTATGGCTACACCTTC.

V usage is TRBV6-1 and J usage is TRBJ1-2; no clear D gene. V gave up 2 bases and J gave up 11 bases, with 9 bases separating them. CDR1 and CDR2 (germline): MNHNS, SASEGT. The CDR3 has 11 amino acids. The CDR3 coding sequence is TGTGCCAGCAGTGAACCCCTCCGGTACACCTTC. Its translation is CASSEPLRYTF.

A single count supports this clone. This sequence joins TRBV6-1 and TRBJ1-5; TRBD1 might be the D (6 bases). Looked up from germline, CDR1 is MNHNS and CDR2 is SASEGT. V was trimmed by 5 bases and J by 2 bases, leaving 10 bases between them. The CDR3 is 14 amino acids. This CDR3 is CASSYSGGNQPQHF. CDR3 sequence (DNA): TGTGCCAGCAGTTATTCAGGGGGCAATCAGCCCCAGCATTTT.

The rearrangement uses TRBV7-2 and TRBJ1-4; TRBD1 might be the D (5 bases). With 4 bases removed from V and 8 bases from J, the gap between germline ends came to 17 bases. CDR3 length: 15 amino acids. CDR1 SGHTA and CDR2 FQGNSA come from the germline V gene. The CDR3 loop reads CASSSQSGLGEKLFF. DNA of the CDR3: TGTGCCAGCAGCTCCCAATCAGGGTTGGGGGAAAAACTGTTTTTT.

CDR3 loop: CASSRGTGGFQETQYF. As DNA, the CDR3 is TGTGCCAGCTCCCGGGGGACAGGCGGGTTCCAAGAGACCCAGTACTTC. This chain uses TRBV4-2 with TRBJ2-5, with TRBD1 identical over 8 bases. The CDR3 loop spans 16 amino acids. The ends lost 8 bases at V and 1 base at J; junction bases unmatched: 12. Germline CDR1 and CDR2: LGHNA and YNFKEQ.

The CDR3 coding sequence is TGTGCCAGCAGTTACGCAGGGGGGCGAACTAATGAAAAACTGTTTTTT. Residues: CASSYAGGRTNEKLFF. The rearrangement uses TRBV6-5 and TRBJ1-4, with 7 nucleotides matching TRBD1. Trimming removed 2 bases from V and 1 base from J; junction bases left unmatched: 4. This CDR3 region has 16 residues. Germline loops: CDR1 MNHEY, CDR2 SVGAGI.

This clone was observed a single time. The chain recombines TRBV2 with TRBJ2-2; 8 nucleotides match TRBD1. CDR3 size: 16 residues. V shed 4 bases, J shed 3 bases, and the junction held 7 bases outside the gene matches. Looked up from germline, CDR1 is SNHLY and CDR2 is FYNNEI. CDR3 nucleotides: TGTGCCAGCAGTGTGGTTGGGACAGGATACACCGGGGAGCTGTTTTTT. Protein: CASSVVGTGYTGELFF.

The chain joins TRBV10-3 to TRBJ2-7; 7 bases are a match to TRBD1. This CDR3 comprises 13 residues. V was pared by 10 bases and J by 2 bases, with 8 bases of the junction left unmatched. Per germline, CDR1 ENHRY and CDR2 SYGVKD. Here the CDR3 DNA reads TGTGCCACCCGAGGGGGCCCGACCTACGAGCAGTACTTC. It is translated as CATRGGPTYEQYF.

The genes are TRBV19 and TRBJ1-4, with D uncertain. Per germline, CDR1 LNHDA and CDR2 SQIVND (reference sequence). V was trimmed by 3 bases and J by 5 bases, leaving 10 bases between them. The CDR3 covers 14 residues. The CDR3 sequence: CASSMILGNEKLFF. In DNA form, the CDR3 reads TGTGCCAGTAGTATGATACTCGGGAATGAAAAACTGTTTTTT.

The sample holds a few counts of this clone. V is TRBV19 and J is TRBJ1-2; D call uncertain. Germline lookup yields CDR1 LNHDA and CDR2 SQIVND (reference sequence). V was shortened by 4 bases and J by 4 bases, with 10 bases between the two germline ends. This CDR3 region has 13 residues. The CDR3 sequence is CASSTHRFYGYTF. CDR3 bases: TGTGCCAGTAGTACCCACAGATTCTATGGCTACACCTTC. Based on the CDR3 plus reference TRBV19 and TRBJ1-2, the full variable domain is DGGITQSPKYLFRKEGQNVTLSCEQNLNHDAMYWYRQDPGQGLRLIYYSQIVNDFQKGDIAEGYSVSREKKESFPLTVTSAQKNPTAFYLCASSTHRFYGYTFGSGTRLTVV.

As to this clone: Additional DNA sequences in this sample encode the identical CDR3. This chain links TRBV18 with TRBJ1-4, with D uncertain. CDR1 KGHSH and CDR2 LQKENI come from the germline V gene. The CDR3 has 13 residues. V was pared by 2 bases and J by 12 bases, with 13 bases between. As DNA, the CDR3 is TGTGCCAGCTCACCAGGGCAGGATTTAGAACTGTTTTTT. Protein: CASSPGQDLELFF.

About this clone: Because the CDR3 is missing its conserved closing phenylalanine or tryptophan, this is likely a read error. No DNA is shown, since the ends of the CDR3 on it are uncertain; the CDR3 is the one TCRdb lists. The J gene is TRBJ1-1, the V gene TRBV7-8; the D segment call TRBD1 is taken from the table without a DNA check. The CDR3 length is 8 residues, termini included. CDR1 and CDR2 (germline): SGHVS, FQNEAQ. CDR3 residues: CASRGTGN.

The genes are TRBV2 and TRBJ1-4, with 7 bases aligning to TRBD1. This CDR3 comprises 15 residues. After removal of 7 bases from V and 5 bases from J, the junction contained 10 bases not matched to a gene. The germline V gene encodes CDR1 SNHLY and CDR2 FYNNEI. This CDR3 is CASTFDRAENEKLFF. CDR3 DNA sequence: TGTGCCAGCACCTTCGACAGGGCGGAGAATGAAAAACTGTTTTTT.

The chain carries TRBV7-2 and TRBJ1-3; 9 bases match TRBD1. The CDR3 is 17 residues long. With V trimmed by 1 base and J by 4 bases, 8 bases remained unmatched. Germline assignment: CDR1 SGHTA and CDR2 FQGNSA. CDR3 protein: CASSLGPTGGVGNTIYF. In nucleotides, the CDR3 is TGTGCCAGCAGCTTAGGTCCCACAGGGGGCGTGGGAAACACCATATATTTT.

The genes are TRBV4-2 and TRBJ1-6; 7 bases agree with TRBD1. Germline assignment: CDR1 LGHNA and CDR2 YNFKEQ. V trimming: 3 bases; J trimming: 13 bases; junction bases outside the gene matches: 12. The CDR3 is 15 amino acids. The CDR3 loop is CASSQDTGARSPLHF. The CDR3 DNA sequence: TGTGCCAGCAGCCAGGATACAGGGGCGAGAAGTCCCCTCCACTTT.

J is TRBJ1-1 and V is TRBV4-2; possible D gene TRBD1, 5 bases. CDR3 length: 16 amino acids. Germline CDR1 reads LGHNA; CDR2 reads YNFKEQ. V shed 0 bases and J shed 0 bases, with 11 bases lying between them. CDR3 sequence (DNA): TGTGCCAGCAGCCAAGAAGGGCAGGACATGAACACTGAAGCTTTCTTT. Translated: CASSQEGQDMNTEAFF.

CDR3 region: CASSLQGSYEQYF. DNA for the CDR3: TGTGCCAGCAGTTTACAGGGATCCTACGAGCAGTACTTC. This rearrangement joins TRBV27 to TRBJ2-7, with D tentatively TRBD1 (5 bases). V was pared by 2 bases and J by 1 base, with 6 bases between. Germline V lookup: CDR1 MNHEY, CDR2 SMNVEV (reference sequence). This CDR3 is built from 13 residues.

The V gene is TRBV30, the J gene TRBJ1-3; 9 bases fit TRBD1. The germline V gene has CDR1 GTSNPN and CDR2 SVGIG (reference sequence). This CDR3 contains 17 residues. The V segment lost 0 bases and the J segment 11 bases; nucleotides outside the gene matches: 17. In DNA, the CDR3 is TGTGCCTGGAGTGTACCACTTCCTCCCGGGACAGGGAGGCCCATATATTTT. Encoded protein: CAWSVPLPPGTGRPIYF.

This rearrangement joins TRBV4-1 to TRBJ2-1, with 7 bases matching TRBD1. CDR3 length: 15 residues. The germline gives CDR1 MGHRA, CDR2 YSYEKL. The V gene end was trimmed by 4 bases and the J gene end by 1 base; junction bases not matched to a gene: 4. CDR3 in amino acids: CASSPTGTSYNEQFF. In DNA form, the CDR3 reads TGCGCCAGCAGCCCGACAGGGACATCCTACAATGAGCAGTTCTTC.

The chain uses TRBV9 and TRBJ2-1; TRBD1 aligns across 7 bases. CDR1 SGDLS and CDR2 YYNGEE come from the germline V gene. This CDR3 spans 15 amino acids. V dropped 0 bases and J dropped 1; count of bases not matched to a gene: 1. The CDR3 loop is CASSVDRGSYNEQFF. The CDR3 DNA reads TGTGCCAGCAGCGTAGACAGGGGTTCCTACAATGAGCAGTTCTTC.

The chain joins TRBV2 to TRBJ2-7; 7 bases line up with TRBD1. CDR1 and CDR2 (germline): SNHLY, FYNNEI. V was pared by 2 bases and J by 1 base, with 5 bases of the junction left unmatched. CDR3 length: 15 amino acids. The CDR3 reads CASSELDRFSYEQYF. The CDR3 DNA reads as TGTGCCAGCAGTGAACTGGACAGGTTTTCCTACGAGCAGTACTTC. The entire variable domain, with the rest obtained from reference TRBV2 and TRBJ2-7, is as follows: EPEVTQTPSHQVTQMGQEVILRCVPISNHLYFYWYRQILGQKVEFLVSFYNNEISEKSEIFDDQFSVERPDGSNFTLKIRSTKLEDSAMYFCASSELDRFSYEQYFGPGTRLTVT.

The CDR3 reads CASSIGGTHEKLFF. The CDR3 DNA reads as TGTGCCAGTAGTATAGGTGGGACACACGAAAAACTGTTTTTT. The rearrangement joins TRBV19 to TRBJ1-4, with a possible D match to TRBD1 (6 bases). Per germline, CDR1 LNHDA and CDR2 SQIVND (reference sequence). The V end lost 1 base, the J end lost 8 bases, and 11 bases lay between the germline ends. The CDR3 extends over 14 amino acids.

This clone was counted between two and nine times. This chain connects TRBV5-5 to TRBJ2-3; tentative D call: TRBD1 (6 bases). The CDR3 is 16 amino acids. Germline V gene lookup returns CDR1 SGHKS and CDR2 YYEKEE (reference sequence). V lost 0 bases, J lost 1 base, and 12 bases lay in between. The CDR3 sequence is CASSLVRTDRTDTQYF. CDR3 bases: TGTGCCAGCAGCTTGGTGAGGACAGATCGCACAGATACGCAGTATTTT.

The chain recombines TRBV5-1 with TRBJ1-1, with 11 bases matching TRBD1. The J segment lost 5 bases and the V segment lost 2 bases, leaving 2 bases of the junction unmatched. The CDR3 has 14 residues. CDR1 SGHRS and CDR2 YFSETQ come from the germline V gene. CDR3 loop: CASSFGTGGTEAFF. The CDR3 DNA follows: TGCGCCAGCAGCTTCGGGACAGGGGGGACTGAAGCTTTCTTT.

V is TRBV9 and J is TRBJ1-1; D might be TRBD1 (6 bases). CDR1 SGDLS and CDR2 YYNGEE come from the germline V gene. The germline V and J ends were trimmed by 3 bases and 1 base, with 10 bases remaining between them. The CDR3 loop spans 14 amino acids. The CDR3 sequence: CASSAPGENTEAFF. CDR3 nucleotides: TGTGCCAGCAGCGCCCCAGGGGAGAACACTGAAGCTTTCTTT.

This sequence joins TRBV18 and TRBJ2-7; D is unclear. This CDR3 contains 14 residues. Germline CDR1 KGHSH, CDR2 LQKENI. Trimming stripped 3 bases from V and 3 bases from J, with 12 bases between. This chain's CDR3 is CASSPAGHGYEQYF. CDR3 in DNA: TGTGCCAGCTCACCGGCAGGTCACGGCTACGAGCAGTACTTC. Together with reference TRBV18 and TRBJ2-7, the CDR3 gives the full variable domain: NAGVMQNPRHLVRRRGQEARLRCSPMKGHSHVYWYRQLPEEGLKFMVYLQKENIIDESGMPKERFSAEFPKEGPSILRIQQVVRGDSAAYFCASSPAGHGYEQYFGPGTRLTVT.

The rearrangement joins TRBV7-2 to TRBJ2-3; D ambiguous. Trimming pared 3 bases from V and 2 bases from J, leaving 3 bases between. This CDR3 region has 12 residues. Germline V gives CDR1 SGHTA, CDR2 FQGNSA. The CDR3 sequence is CASSFSTDTQYF. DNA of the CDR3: TGTGCCAGCAGCTTCTCCACAGATACGCAGTATTTT.